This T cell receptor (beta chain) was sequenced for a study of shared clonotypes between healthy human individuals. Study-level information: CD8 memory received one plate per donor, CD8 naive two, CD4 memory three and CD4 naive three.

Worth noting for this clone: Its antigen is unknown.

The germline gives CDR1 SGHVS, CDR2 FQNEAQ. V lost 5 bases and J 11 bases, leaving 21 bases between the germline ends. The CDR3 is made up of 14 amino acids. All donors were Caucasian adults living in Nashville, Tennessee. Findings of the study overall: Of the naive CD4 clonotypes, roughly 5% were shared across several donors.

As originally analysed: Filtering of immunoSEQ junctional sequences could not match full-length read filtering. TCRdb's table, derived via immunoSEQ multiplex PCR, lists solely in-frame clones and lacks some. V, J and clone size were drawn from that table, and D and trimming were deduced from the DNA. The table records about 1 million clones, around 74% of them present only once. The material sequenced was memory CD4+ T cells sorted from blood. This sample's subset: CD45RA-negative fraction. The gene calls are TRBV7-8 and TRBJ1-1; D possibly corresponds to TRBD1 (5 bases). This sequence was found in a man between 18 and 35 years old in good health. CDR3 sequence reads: CASSPAGVPGGAFF. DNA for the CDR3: TGTGCCAGCAGCCCGGCAGGAGTACCGGGGGGGGCTTTCTTT. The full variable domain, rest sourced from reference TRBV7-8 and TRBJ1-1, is GAGVSQSPRYKVAKRGQDVALRCDPISGHVSLFWYQQALGQGPEFLTYFQNEAQLDKSGLPSDRFFAERPEGSVSTLKIQRTQQEDSAVYLCASSPAGVPGGAFFGQGTRLTVV.